This T cell receptor beta chain stems from a study of blood T cells in healthy people across ages. Study information: In model experiments, template switching was able to capture about one barcoded beta molecule for every two T cells that were present.

Next came a second PCR, run for about 6 to 12 cycles, which used a sample-barcoded 5' primer along with a J-beta primer mix. All samples yielded 3 million or more CDR3-containing paired-end reads. One entry per CDR3 protein, called by TCRdb with MiXCR from the 5' RACE reads. The repertoire includes 780,000 or so distinct CDR3 sequences, around a quarter of them detected once, and under 4.5% sits in the top ten. V dropped 3 bases and J dropped 2 bases, with 9 bases sitting between them. CDR1 is DFQATT, CDR2 SNEGSKA, per germline (reference sequence). The CDR3 length is 13 residues. These data also formed part of another study, on T cells of mothers and their children.

Sample: blood. This clonotype originated in a boy aged 5-17 years in good health. The chain joins TRBV20-1 to TRBJ2-3, with D perhaps matching TRBD2 (5 bases). DNA for the CDR3: TGCAGTGCTAGGCCGGGGTACACAGATACGCAGTATTTT. This translates into CSARPGYTDTQYF.